The entry below gives a single T cell receptor beta chain sequence along with its context. The target antigen is unknown. V was trimmed by 1 base and J by 3 bases, leaving 7 bases between them. In germline, CDR1 is LNHDA, CDR2 SQIVND (reference sequence). The CDR3 is made up of 14 amino acids. Reverse transcription of roughly 0.5 to 1 ug RNA was performed with random hexamers. TCRdb re-called the immunoSEQ multiplex PCR reads with MiXCR, one entry per CDR3 protein. The profile shows some 130,000 distinct CDR3 sequences, 95% of them singletons. The data were obtained in a study of CD8 T cells in Susac syndrome. Study results and caveats: A relatively small number of individuals underwent TCR sequencing and HLA analysis. Detection of Susac-specific public clones gave around 15 in total CD8+ repertoires and several in CD8+ TEMRA repertoires.

V and J are TRBV19 and TRBJ2-1; D is possibly TRBD2 (6 bases). Material for sequencing was CD8+ T cells from PBMCs. The receptor was derived from a human donor with Susac syndrome. The CDR3 nucleotides read TGTGCCAGTAGTATAGGGGGGGACTACAATGAGCAGTTCTTC. Protein: CASSIGGDYNEQFF.